This T cell receptor beta chain came from a study of blood T cell repertoires in COVID-19. The wider study: Material from acute and convalescent COVID-19 was sourced from the United States, Italy and Spain.

V shed 8 bases and J 8 bases; nucleotides not matched to a gene: 4. CDR1 MNHEY and CDR2 SMNVEV come from the germline V gene (reference sequence). This CDR3 comprises 13 residues. The authors' processing: Researchers report that nucleated cell counts were estimated from reference gene primer amplification. The protocol was immunoSEQ multiplex PCR, while the TCRdb copy is restricted to in-frame clones and leaves out a portion. The V and J calls and clone size are taken from that table; D and trimming were inferred from the DNA. The data contain 150,000 to 200,000 clones, more than 60% of them singletons.

This TCR derives from a man aged 70-80 years with acute or convalescent COVID-19. Sequenced input: peripheral blood. The chain couples TRBV27 to TRBJ1-4, with 11 bases fitting TRBD1. In DNA form, the CDR3 reads TGTGCCAGCGGGACAGGGGGAAGCGAAAAACTGTTTTTT. This gives the protein CASGTGGSEKLFF. Based on the CDR3 plus reference TRBV27 and TRBJ1-4, the full variable domain is EAQVTQNPRYLITVTGKKLTVTCSQNMNHEYMSWYRQDPGLGLRQIYYSMNVEVTDKGDVPEGYKVSRKEKRNFPLILESPSPNQTSLYFCASGTGGSEKLFFGSGTQLSVL.